One and the same sample provided the 22 T cell receptor beta chains below, sequenced in a study of cytomegalovirus exposure and HLA in healthy donors. PCR amplification relied on 60 Vbeta primers (plus 13 Jbeta primers). Measured with immunoSEQ multiplex PCR; TCRdb has only the in-frame clones, and not every one. The data contain approximately 130,000 clones, approximately 78% of them singletons. The sequencing input was PBMCs. Receptor source: a woman between 40 and 55 years old in good health and CMV-seronegative.

On this clone: An end of the junction does not agree with germline; a read error may underlie this. The rearrangement joins TRBV28 to TRBJ2-4; 7 nucleotides line up with TRBD1. The CDR3 consists of 15 residues. The V gene's germline CDR1 is MDHEN and CDR2 SYDVKM. In DNA, the CDR3 is TGTGCCAGCAGTCCAGGGGGTGTTGCCAAAAACAGTCAGTACTTC. Translating gives CASSPGGVAKNSQYF. The whole variable domain, filled in from reference TRBV28 and TRBJ2-4, reads DVKVTQSSRYLVKRTGEKVFLECVQDMDHENMFWYRQDPGLGLRLIYFSYDVKMKEKGDIPEGYSVSREKKERFSLILESASTNQTSMYLCASSPGGVAKNSQYFGAGTRLSVL.

This clone has a single count. The V call is TRBV6-1, the J call TRBJ2-3, with a tentative D call TRBD1 (5 bases). Germline V gives CDR1 MNHNS, CDR2 SASEGT. Trimming took off 1 base at V and 4 bases at J, with 18 bases between the two ends. The CDR3 totals 17 residues. For the CDR3, the DNA is TGTGCCAGCAGTGAAGACCGCGGACACGCCCAGCCAGATACGCAGTATTTT. It yields the protein CASSEDRGHAQPDTQYF.

V usage is TRBV7-2 and J usage is TRBJ1-2; possibly TRBD1 for D (5 bases). The CDR3 loop spans 14 amino acids. V lost 5 bases and J 3 bases, leaving 13 bases between the germline ends. From germline, CDR1 is SGHTA and CDR2 FQGNSA. The CDR3 coding sequence is TGTGCCAGCAGCCCCTCGGACACCTACTATGGCTACACCTTC. Amino acid sequence: CASSPSDTYYGYTF.

The chain couples TRBV28 to TRBJ1-4; 8 nucleotides agree with TRBD1. V lost 4 bases and J lost 8; bases outside the gene matches: 9. The CDR3 covers 15 residues. The germline V gene has CDR1 MDHEN and CDR2 SYDVKM. The CDR3: CASSSGTGFSEKLFF. CDR3 DNA sequence: TGTGCCAGCAGTTCCGGGACAGGTTTTTCGGAAAAACTGTTTTTT.

This clone was recorded only once. The CDR3 DNA sequence: TGCGCCAGCAGCAAGTACCGGGACACCTATAGCAATCAGCCCCAGCATTTT. It specifies CASSKYRDTYSNQPQHF. The chain couples TRBV4-3 to TRBJ1-5; D possibly corresponds to TRBD1 (6 bases). Germline V CDR1 and CDR2: LGHNA, YSLEER. CDR3 size: 17 residues. V lost 5 bases and J lost 0, with 17 bases in between.

The chain employs TRBV5-5 and TRBJ1-4, with D unresolved. The CDR3 has 16 amino acids. Germline CDR1 is SGHKS and CDR2 is YYEKEE (reference sequence). Trimming pared 0 bases from V and 8 bases from J, leaving 17 bases between. CDR3 coding DNA: TGTGCCAGCAGCTTGGGTCTGCGGGGTCAAGGCGAAAAACTGTTTTTT. This sequence encodes CASSLGLRGQGEKLFF.

This chain joins TRBV9 and TRBJ2-2, with a tentative D call TRBD1 (6 bases). The ends were cut back, 4 bases at V and 8 bases at J, with 9 bases in the middle. Per germline, CDR1 SGDLS and CDR2 YYNGEE. The CDR3 covers 12 residues. CDR3 in amino acids: CASSRGQGELFF. CDR3 sequence (DNA): TGTGCCAGCAGCCGCGGACAGGGGGAGCTGTTTTTT. The variable domain in full, completed from reference TRBV9 and TRBJ2-2, reads DSGVTQTPKHLITATGQRVTLRCSPRSGDLSVYWYQQSLDQGLQFLIQYYNGEERAKGNILERFSAQQFPDLHSELNLSSLELGDSALYFCASSRGQGELFFGEGSRLTVL.

The chain recombines TRBV28 with TRBJ2-7; maybe TRBD2 (5 bases). This CDR3 is built from 13 residues. CDR1 is MDHEN and CDR2 is SYDVKM in the germline V gene. The V gene lost 5 bases and the J gene lost 3 bases, with 11 bases spanning the gap. The DNA of the CDR3 is TGTGCCAGCAGTGCCCCCGGACTCTACGAGCAGTACTTC. It codes for CASSAPGLYEQYF.

The rearrangement uses TRBV7-2 and TRBJ2-1; 11 nucleotides match TRBD2. Germline-derived CDR1 and CDR2 are SGHTA and FQGNSA. This CDR3 contains 14 residues. J gave up 6 bases and V 7 bases, and 5 bases lay outside the gene matches. CDR3 region: CASNRLAGTNEQFF. The CDR3 DNA sequence: TGTGCCAGCAACCGACTAGCGGGAACCAATGAGCAGTTCTTC.

Comments on this clone: The junction differs from germline at one of its ends, possibly a read error. V and J are TRBV28 and TRBJ2-4; no clear D gene. This CDR3 region has 13 residues. The germline V gene has CDR1 MDHEN and CDR2 SYDVKM. In nucleotides, the CDR3 is TGTGCCAGCAGCCGACCAGTTAAAAACAGTCAGTACTTC. It specifies CASSRPVKNSQYF.

For this clone: The same CDR3 arises from other DNA sequences in this sample as well. The genes are TRBV11-2 and TRBJ1-6, with 7 bases that match TRBD1. Trimming removed 0 bases from V and 7 bases from J; junction bases left unmatched: 3. The CDR3 is 15 residues long. Germline CDR1 and CDR2: SGHAT and FQNNGV. CDR3 DNA sequence: TGTGCCAGCAGCTTAGAGACAGGGAAAAATTCACCCCTCCACTTT. Its protein is CASSLETGKNSPLHF.

Here the CDR3 reads CASTRGGANTEAFF. The CDR3 DNA reads as TGTGCCAGCACCAGAGGGGGGGCGAACACTGAAGCTTTCTTT. This chain connects TRBV7-6 to TRBJ1-1; TRBD1 might be the D (6 bases). Germline CDR1 is SGHVS and CDR2 is FNYEAQ. The CDR3 spans 14 residues. The ends were cut back, 7 bases at V and 1 base at J, with 13 bases in the middle.

The chain carries TRBV7-9 and TRBJ2-7, with TRBD2 matching over 12 bases. Losses at the gene ends were 4 bases for V and 3 bases for J; bases not matched to a gene: 10. Germline CDR1 SEHNR, CDR2 FQNEAQ (reference sequence). The CDR3 contains 17 residues. DNA for the CDR3: TGTGCCAGCAGCTCCCCCGGGACTAGCGGGCGCAACTACGAGCAGTACTTC. This sequence encodes CASSSPGTSGRNYEQYF. The entire variable domain, with the rest obtained from reference TRBV7-9 and TRBJ2-7, is as follows: DTGVSQNPRHKITKRGQNVTFRCDPISEHNRLYWYRQTLGQGPEFLTYFQNEAQLEKSRLLSDRFSAERPKGSFSTLEIQRTEQGDSAMYLCASSSPGTSGRNYEQYFGPGTRLTVT.

J is TRBJ1-2 and V is TRBV29-1; tentatively, D is TRBD1 (5 bases). The CDR3 sequence is 11 residues long. Germline loops: CDR1 SQVTM, CDR2 ANQGSEA. The V end lost 4 bases, the J end lost 7 bases, and 10 bases lay between the germline ends. The CDR3 region is CSVVVGGGYTF. The CDR3 nucleotides are TGCAGCGTTGTTGTGGGGGGTGGCTACACCTTC.

The chain links TRBV5-1 to TRBJ2-3; 8 positions match TRBD2. CDR3 length: 17 residues. Germline CDR1 is SGHRS and CDR2 is YFSETQ. The V gene end was trimmed by 0 bases and the J gene end by 2 bases; junction bases not matched to a gene: 8. Here the CDR3 DNA reads TGCGCCAGCAGCTTGGCTCCAGCGGGAGTGGTCACAGATACGCAGTATTTT. It is translated as CASSLAPAGVVTDTQYF. Variable domain in full (rest from reference TRBV5-1 and TRBJ2-3): KAGVTQTPRYLIKTRGQQVTLSCSPISGHRSVSWYQQTPGQGLQFLFEYFSETQRNKGNFPGRFSGRQFSNSRSEMNVSTLELGDSALYLCASSLAPAGVVTDTQYFGPGTRLTVL.

The genes are TRBV27 and TRBJ2-1, with TRBD1 matching over 7 bases. With V trimmed by 8 bases and J by 2 bases, 9 bases remained unmatched. Germline-derived CDR1 and CDR2 are MNHEY and SMNVEV (reference sequence). The CDR3 runs 15 residues. CDR3 in amino acids: CASGTGTETYNEQFF. CDR3 sequence (DNA): TGTGCCAGCGGTACCGGGACAGAGACCTACAATGAGCAGTTCTTC.

This chain connects TRBV19 to TRBJ1-1; 12 nucleotides agree with TRBD1. This CDR3 spans 16 amino acids. Losses at the gene ends were 5 bases for V and 4 bases for J; bases not matched to a gene: 8. Germline V CDR1 and CDR2: LNHDA, SQIVND (reference sequence). The CDR3 nucleotides are TGTGCCAGTAGTCCCCGGGACAGGGGGCTGGCCACTGAAGCTTTCTTT. Its protein product is CASSPRDRGLATEAFF.

The chain employs TRBV19 and TRBJ1-4, with TRBD1 matching 7 bases. Germline loops: CDR1 LNHDA, CDR2 SQIVND (reference sequence). After removal of 3 bases from V and 2 bases from J, the junction contained 6 bases not matched to a gene. The length of the CDR3 is 16 residues. The CDR3 reads CASSIGSGQTNEKLFF. The DNA of the CDR3 is TGTGCCAGTAGTATCGGATCGGGACAGACTAATGAAAAACTGTTTTTT.

The genes are TRBV6-1 and TRBJ1-1; D ambiguous. Germline V gene sequence: CDR1 MNHNS, CDR2 SASEGT. V gave up 3 bases and J gave up 3 bases, with 14 bases separating them. This CDR3 has 15 residues. DNA for the CDR3: TGTGCCAGCAGTGAGGGCAGTGGATGGGACACTGAAGCTTTCTTT. This encodes CASSEGSGWDTEAFF.

The chain links TRBV27 to TRBJ2-7, with D hard to call. The CDR3 covers 13 residues. V was clipped by 4 bases and J by 0 bases, with 7 bases between them. Germline V lookup: CDR1 MNHEY, CDR2 SMNVEV (reference sequence). The CDR3 sequence: CASSSRPSYEQYF. The CDR3 region has the DNA TGTGCCAGCAGTTCCAGGCCCTCCTACGAGCAGTACTTC.

The chain combines TRBV4-2 with TRBJ1-6; D is unresolved. The CDR3 is made up of 16 amino acids. CDR1 and CDR2 (germline): LGHNA, YNFKEQ. V was clipped by 0 bases and J by 9 bases, with 15 bases between them. The CDR3 loop is CASSQDIRDPGSPLHF. The CDR3 nucleotides read TGTGCCAGCAGCCAAGATATCCGAGATCCCGGTTCACCCCTCCACTTT.

This clone is labeled as medium-sized (0.01 to 0.1%). This rearrangement joins TRBV25-1 to TRBJ1-1; D unresolved. CDR3 size: 11 residues. The V and J ends lost 8 bases and 7 bases respectively, with 11 bases between them. Germline V gene sequence: CDR1 MGHDK, CDR2 SYGVNS. CDR3 in DNA: TGTGCCAGCCGAGAAAATGTTGAAGCTTTCTTT. It translates to CASRENVEAFF. Complete variable domain (other parts from reference TRBV25-1 and TRBJ1-1): EADIYQTPRYLVIGTGKKITLECSQTMGHDKMYWYQQDPGMELHLIHYSYGVNSTEKGDLSSESTVSRIRTEHFPLTLESARPSHTSQYLCASRENVEAFFGQGTRLTVV.